The 11 T cell receptor beta chains reported below all come from one sample, sequenced in a study of cytomegalovirus exposure and HLA in healthy donors. Primers: 60 Vbeta forward and 13 Jbeta reverse. Libraries were prepared by immunoSEQ multiplex PCR; TCRdb keeps only in-frame clonotypes and omits some of them. The repertoire consists of roughly 150,000 clones, with about 83% occurring once and the leading ten covering approximately 13%. Sequenced sample: PBMCs. The receptors stem from a middle-aged man in good health and CMV-seropositive.

V is TRBV4-1 and J is TRBJ2-5, with TRBD2 identical over 11 bases. The DNA matches TRBJ2-7 better at its end, which makes the J call doubtful. CDR1 and CDR2 (germline): MGHRA, YSYEKL. The length of the CDR3 is 15 residues. The CDR3 spells CASSLGLAVTYEQYF. CDR3 sequence (DNA): TGCGCCAGCAGCCTGGGACTAGCGGTGACCTACGAGCAGTACTTC.

CDR3 nucleotide sequence: TGTGCCAGCAGCTTAGCCCGGCGGGGGGCTGCTTTCTTT. Translation: CASSLARRGAAFF. J is TRBJ1-1 and V is TRBV7-9; D is perhaps TRBD1 (6 bases). The CDR3 length is 13 residues. Germline lookup yields CDR1 SEHNR and CDR2 FQNEAQ (reference sequence). Trimming stripped 0 bases from V and 11 bases from J, with 13 bases between.

This clone was counted a few times. The chain links TRBV2 to TRBJ2-1; 7 positions match TRBD1. J was trimmed by 4 bases and V by 4 bases; bases with no gene match: 4. Germline-derived CDR1 and CDR2 are SNHLY and FYNNEI. The CDR3 sequence is 14 residues long. The chain's CDR3 is CASSAGTEYNEQFF. The CDR3 DNA follows: TGTGCCAGCAGTGCCGGGACAGAGTACAATGAGCAGTTCTTC.

This chain uses TRBV4-1 with TRBJ1-4; D might be TRBD1 (5 bases). The CDR3 is 18 residues long. Looked up from germline, CDR1 is MGHRA and CDR2 is YSYEKL. Trimming cost V 0 bases and J 0 bases, with 14 bases left between them. CDR3 protein: CASSQDRGIDATNEKLFF. DNA for the CDR3: TGCGCCAGCAGCCAAGATCGGGGGATAGATGCAACTAATGAAAAACTGTTTTTT.

This clone has only one observation. The chain employs TRBV5-1 and TRBJ1-2; possibly TRBD1 for D (5 bases). V lost 0 bases and J 4 bases, leaving 10 bases between the germline ends. Per germline, CDR1 SGHRS and CDR2 YFSETQ. The CDR3 is made up of 14 amino acids. The CDR3 nucleotides read TGCGCCAGCAGCTTGGGCGGGGGATTCTATGGCTACACCTTC. It translates to CASSLGGGFYGYTF.

V is TRBV7-9 and J is TRBJ1-5, with a tentative D call TRBD1 (5 bases). V shed 5 bases and J shed 0 bases, with 11 bases lying between them. The length of the CDR3 is 15 residues. Germline V gives CDR1 SEHNR, CDR2 FQNEAQ (reference sequence). The CDR3 DNA follows: TGTGCCAGCAGCCCGGCGGGGGATAGCAATCAGCCCCAGCATTTT. Translating it yields CASSPAGDSNQPQHF.

This sequence joins TRBV5-4 and TRBJ2-2, with 15 bases that match TRBD2. This CDR3 comprises 17 residues. Trimming at V came to 0 bases and at J to 6 bases, leaving 3 bases not matched to a gene. CDR1 is SGHNT and CDR2 is YYREEE in the germline V gene (reference sequence). CDR3 nucleotides: TGTGCCAGCAGCTTGGCCGGACTAGCGGGAGGGGCCGGGGAGCTGTTTTTT. Encoded protein: CASSLAGLAGGAGELFF.

The DNA for the CDR3 is TGTGCCAGCAGCATCCGGGGGGGGCGTCCTGAAGCTTTCTTT. It is translated as CASSIRGGRPEAFF. V gene TRBV11-2 combines with J gene TRBJ1-1; TRBD1 might be the D (6 bases). The CDR3 extends over 14 amino acids. V was pared by 5 bases and J by 6 bases, with 16 bases between. Germline V gene lookup returns CDR1 SGHAT and CDR2 FQNNGV.

This chain uses TRBV30 with TRBJ1-1, with TRBD1 as a possible D gene (6 bases). V was shortened by 0 bases and J by 5 bases, with 13 bases between the two germline ends. This CDR3 contains 14 residues. CDR1 is GTSNPN, CDR2 SVGIG, per germline (reference sequence). The CDR3 bases are TGTGCCTGGAGTGTCGGGCAGGGGTATACTGAAGCTTTCTTT. Residues: CAWSVGQGYTEAFF. The full variable domain, rest sourced from reference TRBV30 and TRBJ1-1, is SQTIHQWPATLVQPVGSPLSLECTVEGTSNPNLYWYRQAAGRGLQLLFYSVGIGQISSEVPQNLSASRPQDRQFILSSKKLLLSDSGFYLCAWSVGQGYTEAFFGQGTRLTVV.

CDR3 in DNA: TGTGCCAGCAGCTTGTCACAACTAGCGGGAGTGTCTGAGCAGTTCTTC. This codes for CASSLSQLAGVSEQFF. The chain recombines TRBV7-9 with TRBJ2-1, with 11 bases aligning to TRBD2. This CDR3 contains 16 residues. V gave up 3 bases and J gave up 9 bases; unmatched junction bases: 10. CDR1 SEHNR and CDR2 FQNEAQ come from the germline V gene (reference sequence).

The sample holds a few counts of this clone. The gene calls are TRBV7-8 and TRBJ2-7; 7 nucleotides align to TRBD1. V shed 5 bases and J 3 bases; nucleotides not matched to a gene: 16. CDR1 SGHVS and CDR2 FQNEAQ come from the germline V gene. The CDR3 is 17 amino acids. The CDR3 region has the DNA TGTGCCAGCAGCACCCTGGCAGGGGGAAGTTCTGGCTACGAGCAGTACTTC. This translates into CASSTLAGGSSGYEQYF.